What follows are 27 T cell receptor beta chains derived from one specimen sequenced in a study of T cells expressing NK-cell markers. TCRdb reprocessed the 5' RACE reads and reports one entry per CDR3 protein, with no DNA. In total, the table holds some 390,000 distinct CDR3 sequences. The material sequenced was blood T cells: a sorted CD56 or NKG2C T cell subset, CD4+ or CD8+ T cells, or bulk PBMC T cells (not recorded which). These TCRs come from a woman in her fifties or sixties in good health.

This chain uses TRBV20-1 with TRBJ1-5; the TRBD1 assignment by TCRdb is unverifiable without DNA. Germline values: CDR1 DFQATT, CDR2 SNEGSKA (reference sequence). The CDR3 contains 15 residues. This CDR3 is CSAVYGTDSNQPQHF.

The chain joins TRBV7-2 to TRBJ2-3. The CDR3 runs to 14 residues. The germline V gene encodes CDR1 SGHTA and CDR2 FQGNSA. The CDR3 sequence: CASSRRTATDTQYF.

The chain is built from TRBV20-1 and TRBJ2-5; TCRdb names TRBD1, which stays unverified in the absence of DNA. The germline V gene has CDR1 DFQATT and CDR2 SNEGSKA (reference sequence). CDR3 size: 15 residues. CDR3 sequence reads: CSARDGASPQETQYF.

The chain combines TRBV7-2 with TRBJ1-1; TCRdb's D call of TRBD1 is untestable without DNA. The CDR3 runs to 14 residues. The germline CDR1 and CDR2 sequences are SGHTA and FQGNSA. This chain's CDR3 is CASSPQGASTEAFF. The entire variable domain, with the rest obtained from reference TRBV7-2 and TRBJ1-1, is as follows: GAGVSQSPSNKVTEKGKDVELRCDPISGHTALYWYRQSLGQGLEFLIYFQGNSAPDKSGLPSDRFSAERTGGSVSTLTIQRTQQEDSAVYLCASSPQGASTEAFFGQGTRLTVV.

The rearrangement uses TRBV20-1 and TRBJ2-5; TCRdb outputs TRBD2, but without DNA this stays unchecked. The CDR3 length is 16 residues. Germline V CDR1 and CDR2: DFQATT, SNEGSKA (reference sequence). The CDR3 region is CSAGGGTSGSGETQYF.

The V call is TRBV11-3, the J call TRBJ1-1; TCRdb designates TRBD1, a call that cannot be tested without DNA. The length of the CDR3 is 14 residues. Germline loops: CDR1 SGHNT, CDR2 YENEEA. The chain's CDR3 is CASSPHRTVLEAFF. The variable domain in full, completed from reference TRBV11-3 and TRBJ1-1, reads EAGVVQSPRYKIIEKKQPVAFWCNPISGHNTLYWYLQNLGQGPELLIRYENEEAVDDSQLPKDRFSAERLKGVDSTLKIQPAELGDSAVYLCASSPHRTVLEAFFGQGTRLTVV.

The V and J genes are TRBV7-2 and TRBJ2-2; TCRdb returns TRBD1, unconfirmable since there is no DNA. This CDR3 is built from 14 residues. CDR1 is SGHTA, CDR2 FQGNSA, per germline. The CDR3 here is CASSPTWGQGELFF.

The CDR3 protein is CASSPPGFSGANVLTF. V usage is TRBV4-1 and J usage is TRBJ2-6. The CDR3 has 16 amino acids. Germline V lookup: CDR1 MGHRA, CDR2 YSYEKL.

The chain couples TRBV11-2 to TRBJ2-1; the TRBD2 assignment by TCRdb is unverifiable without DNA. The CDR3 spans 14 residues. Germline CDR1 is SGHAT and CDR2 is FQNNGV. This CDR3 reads CASAKGPSYNEQFF.

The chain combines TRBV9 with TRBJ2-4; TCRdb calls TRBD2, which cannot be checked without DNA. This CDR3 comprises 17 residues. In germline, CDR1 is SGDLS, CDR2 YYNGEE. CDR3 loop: CASSVAPVQRGTNIQYF. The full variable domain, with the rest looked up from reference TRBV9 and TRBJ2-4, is DSGVTQTPKHLITATGQRVTLRCSPRSGDLSVYWYQQSLDQGLQFLIQYYNGEERAKGNILERFSAQQFPDLHSELNLSSLELGDSALYFCASSVAPVQRGTNIQYFGAGTRLSVL.

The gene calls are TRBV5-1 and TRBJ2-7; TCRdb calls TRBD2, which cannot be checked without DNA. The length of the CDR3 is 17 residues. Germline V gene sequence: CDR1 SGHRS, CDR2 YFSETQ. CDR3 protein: CASSSGRLGLSLYEQYF. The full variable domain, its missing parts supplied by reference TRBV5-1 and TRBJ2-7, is KAGVTQTPRYLIKTRGQQVTLSCSPISGHRSVSWYQQTPGQGLQFLFEYFSETQRNKGNFPGRFSGRQFSNSRSEMNVSTLELGDSALYLCASSSGRLGLSLYEQYFGPGTRLTVT.

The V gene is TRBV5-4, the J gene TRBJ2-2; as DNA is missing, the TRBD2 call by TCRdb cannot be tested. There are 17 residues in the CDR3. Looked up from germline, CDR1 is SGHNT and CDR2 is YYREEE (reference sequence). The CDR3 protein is CASRTSSGRINTGELFF. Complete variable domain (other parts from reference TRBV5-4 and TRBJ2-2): ETGVTQSPTHLIKTRGQQVTLRCSSQSGHNTVSWYQQALGQGPQFIFQYYREEENGRGNFPPRFSGLQFPNYSSELNVNALELDDSALYLCASRTSSGRINTGELFFGEGSRLTVL.

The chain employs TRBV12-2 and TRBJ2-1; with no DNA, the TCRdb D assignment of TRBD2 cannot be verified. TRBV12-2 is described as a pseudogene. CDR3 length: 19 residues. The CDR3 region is CASRLASTSGLTTYNEQFF.

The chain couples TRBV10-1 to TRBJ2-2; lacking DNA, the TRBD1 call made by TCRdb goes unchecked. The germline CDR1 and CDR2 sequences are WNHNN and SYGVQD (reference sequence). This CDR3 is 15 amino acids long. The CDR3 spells CASSATGTAPWELFF.

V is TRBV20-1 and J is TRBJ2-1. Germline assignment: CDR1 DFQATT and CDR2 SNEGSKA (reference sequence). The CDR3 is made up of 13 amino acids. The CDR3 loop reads CSAYSGPYNEQFF.

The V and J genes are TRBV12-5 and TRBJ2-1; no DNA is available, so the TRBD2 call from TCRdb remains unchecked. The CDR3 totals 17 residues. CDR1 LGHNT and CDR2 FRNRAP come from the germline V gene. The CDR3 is CASGLVRAGSSYNEQFF.

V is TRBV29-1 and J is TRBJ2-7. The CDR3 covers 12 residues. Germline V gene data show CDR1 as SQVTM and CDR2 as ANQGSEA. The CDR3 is CSVRLHSYEQYF.

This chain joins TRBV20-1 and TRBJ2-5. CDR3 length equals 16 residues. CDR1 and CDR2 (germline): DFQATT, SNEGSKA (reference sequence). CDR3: CSARDHFRQTQETQYF.

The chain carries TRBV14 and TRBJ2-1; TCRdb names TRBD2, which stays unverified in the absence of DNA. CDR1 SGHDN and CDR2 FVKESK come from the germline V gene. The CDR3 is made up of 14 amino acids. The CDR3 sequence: CASSSRTSRNEQFF.

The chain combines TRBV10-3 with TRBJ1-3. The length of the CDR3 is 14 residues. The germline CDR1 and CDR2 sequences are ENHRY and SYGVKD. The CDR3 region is CAIGRSNSGNTIYF.

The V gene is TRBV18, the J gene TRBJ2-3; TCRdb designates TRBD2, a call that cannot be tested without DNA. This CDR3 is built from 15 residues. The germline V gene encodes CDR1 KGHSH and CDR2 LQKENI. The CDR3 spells CASSPLQLGADTQYF.

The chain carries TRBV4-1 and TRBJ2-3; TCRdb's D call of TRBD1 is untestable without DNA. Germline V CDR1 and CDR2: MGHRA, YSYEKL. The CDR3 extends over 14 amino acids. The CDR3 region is CASSVAGRTDTQYF.

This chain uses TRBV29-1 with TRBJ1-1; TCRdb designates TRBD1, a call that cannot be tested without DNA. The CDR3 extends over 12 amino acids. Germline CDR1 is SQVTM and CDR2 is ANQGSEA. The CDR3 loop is CSVGQFATEAFF.

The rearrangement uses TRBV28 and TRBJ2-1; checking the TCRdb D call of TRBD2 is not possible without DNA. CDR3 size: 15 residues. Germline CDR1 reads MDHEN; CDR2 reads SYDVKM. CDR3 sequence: CASTLLAGAVLGQFF.

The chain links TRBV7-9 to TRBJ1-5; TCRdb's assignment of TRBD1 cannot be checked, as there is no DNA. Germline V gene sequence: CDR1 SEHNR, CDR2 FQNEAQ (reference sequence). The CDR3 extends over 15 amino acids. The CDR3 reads CASSRTGEAIQPQHF.

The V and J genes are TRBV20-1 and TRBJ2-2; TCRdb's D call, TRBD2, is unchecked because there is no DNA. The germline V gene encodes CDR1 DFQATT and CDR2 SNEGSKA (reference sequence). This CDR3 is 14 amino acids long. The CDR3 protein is CSASLLAGGGELFF.

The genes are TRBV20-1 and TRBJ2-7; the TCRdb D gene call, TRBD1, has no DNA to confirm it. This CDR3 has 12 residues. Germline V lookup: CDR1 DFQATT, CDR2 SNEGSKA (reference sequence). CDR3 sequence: CSAPHYNYEQYF.